This TCR beta chain was recorded in a study of spatial heterogeneity in lung cancer. Study-wide context: Detection consistently captured more beta-chain sequences than alpha-chain sequences. Raw reads showed each unique TCR and UMI combination turning up more than ten times on average.

Time point in this sample: sample taken at primary tumor resection. In each case, whole RNA from tumor, nontumor lung or frozen PBMC was sequenced unsorted. The approximately 77 donors had untreated early-stage non-small cell lung cancer. V lost 0 bases, J lost 6 bases, and 6 bases lay in between. Germline V gene data show CDR1 as SGHRS and CDR2 as YFSETQ. The CDR3 runs to 13 residues. Every molecule of TCR cDNA had its own unique molecular identifier. TCRdb re-called the 5' RACE reads with MiXCR, one entry per CDR3 protein. The sample comprises roughly 23,000 distinct CDR3 sequences, roughly 4.5% of which are singletons, and 4% to 6.5% rests with the top ten. At least ten counts were recorded for this clonotype.

The input for sequencing was PBMCs, taken at surgery. The rearrangement joins TRBV5-1 to TRBJ2-2; D uncertain. The sequence was obtained from a male donor with early-stage non-small cell lung cancer. CDR3 loop: CASSLEGPGELFF. CDR3 in DNA: TGCGCCAGCAGCTTGGAAGGGCCCGGGGAGCTGTTTTTT. The whole variable domain, remainder taken from reference TRBV5-1 and TRBJ2-2, is KAGVTQTPRYLIKTRGQQVTLSCSPISGHRSVSWYQQTPGQGLQFLFEYFSETQRNKGNFPGRFSGRQFSNSRSEMNVSTLELGDSALYLCASSLEGPGELFFGEGSRLTVL.